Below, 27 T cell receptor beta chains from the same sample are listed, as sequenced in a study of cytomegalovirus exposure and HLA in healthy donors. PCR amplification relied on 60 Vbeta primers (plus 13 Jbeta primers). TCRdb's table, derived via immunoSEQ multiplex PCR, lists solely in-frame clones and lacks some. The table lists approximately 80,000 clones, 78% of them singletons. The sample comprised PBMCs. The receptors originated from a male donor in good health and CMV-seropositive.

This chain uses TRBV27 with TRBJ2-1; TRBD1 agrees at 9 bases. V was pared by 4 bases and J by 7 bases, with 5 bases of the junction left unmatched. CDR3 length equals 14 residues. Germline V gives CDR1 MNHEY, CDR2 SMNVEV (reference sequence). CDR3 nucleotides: TGTGCCAGCAGTTCCGGGACAGGGCTGAATGAGCAGTTCTTC. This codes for CASSSGTGLNEQFF.

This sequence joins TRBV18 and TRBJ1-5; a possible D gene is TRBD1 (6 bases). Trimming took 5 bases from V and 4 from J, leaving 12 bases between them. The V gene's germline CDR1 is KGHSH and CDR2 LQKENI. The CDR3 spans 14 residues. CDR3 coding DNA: TGTGCCAGCTCAACAACAGGGTTAAATCAGCCCCAGCATTTT. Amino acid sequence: CASSTTGLNQPQHF.

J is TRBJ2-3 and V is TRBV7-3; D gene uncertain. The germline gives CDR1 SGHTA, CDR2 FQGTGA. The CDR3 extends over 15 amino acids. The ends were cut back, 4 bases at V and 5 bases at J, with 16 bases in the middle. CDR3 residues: CASSYFGAIGDTQYF. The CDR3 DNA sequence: TGTGCCAGCAGCTACTTTGGTGCTATCGGAGATACGCAGTATTTT.

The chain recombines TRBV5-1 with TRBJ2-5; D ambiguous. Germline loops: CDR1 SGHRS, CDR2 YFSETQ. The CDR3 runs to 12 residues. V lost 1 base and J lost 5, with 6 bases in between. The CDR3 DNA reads TGCGCCAGCAGCTTGCCCTCGGAGACCCAGTACTTC. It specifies CASSLPSETQYF. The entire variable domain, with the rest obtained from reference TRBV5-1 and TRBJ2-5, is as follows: KAGVTQTPRYLIKTRGQQVTLSCSPISGHRSVSWYQQTPGQGLQFLFEYFSETQRNKGNFPGRFSGRQFSNSRSEMNVSTLELGDSALYLCASSLPSETQYFGPGTRLLVL.

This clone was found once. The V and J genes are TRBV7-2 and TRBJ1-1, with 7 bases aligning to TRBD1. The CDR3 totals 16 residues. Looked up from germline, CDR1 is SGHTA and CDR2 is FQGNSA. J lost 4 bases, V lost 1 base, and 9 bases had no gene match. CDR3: CASSLGGGASGTEAFF. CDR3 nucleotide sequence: TGTGCCAGCAGCTTAGGAGGGGGCGCTTCGGGCACTGAAGCTTTCTTT.

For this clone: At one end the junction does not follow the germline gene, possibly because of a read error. The CDR3, as DNA: TGTGCCAGCAGATTGGACAGGGTCCAAGGGACCCAGTACTTC. Its translation is CASRLDRVQGTQYF. The chain has TRBV6-5 and TRBJ2-5; 8 bases align to TRBD1. This CDR3 region has 14 residues. Germline-derived CDR1 and CDR2 are MNHEY and SVGAGI.

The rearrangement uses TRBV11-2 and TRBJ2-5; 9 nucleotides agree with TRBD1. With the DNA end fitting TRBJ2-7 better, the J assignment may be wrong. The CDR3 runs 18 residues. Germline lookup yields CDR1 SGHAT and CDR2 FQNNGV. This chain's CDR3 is CASSSIGGTGYGSYEQYF. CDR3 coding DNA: TGTGCCAGCAGCAGTATAGGCGGGACAGGGTACGGGTCCTACGAGCAGTACTTC.

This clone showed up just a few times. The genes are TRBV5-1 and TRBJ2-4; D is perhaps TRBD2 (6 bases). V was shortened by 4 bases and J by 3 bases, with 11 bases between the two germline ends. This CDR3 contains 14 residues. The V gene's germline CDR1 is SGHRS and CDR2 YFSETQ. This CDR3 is CASSMLGGKNIQYF. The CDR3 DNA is TGCGCCAGCAGCATGTTGGGAGGCAAAAACATTCAGTACTTC. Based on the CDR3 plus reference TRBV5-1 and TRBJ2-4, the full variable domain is KAGVTQTPRYLIKTRGQQVTLSCSPISGHRSVSWYQQTPGQGLQFLFEYFSETQRNKGNFPGRFSGRQFSNSRSEMNVSTLELGDSALYLCASSMLGGKNIQYFGAGTRLSVL.

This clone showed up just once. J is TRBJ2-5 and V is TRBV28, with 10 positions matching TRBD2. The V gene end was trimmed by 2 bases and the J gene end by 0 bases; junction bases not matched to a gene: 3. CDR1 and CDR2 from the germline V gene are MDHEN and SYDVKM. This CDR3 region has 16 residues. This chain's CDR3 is CASSLMTSGYQETQYF. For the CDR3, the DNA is TGTGCCAGCAGTTTAATGACTAGCGGGTACCAAGAGACCCAGTACTTC.

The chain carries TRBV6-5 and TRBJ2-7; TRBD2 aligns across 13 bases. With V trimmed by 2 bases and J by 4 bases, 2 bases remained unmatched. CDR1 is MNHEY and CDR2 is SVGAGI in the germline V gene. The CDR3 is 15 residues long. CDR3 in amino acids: CASSYGTSGTYEQYF. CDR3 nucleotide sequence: TGTGCCAGCAGTTACGGGACTAGCGGGACTTACGAGCAGTACTTC.

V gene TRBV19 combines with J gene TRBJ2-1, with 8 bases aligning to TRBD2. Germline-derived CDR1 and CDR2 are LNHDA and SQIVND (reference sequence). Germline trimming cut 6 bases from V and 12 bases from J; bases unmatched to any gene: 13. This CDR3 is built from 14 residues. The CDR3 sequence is CASSDTSGGKRQFF. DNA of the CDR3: TGTGCCAGTAGCGATACTAGCGGAGGGAAGAGGCAGTTCTTC.

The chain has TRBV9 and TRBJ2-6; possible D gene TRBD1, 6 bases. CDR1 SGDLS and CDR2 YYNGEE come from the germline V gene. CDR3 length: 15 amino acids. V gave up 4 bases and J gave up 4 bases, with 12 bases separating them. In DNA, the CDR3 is TGTGCCAGCAGCCTAGGGACACTGGGGGCCAACGTCCTGACTTTC. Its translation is CASSLGTLGANVLTF.

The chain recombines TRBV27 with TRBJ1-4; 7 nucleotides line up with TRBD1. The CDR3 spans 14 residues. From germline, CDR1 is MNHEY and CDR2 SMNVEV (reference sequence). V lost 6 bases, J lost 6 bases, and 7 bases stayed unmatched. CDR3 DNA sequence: TGTGCCAGCAGGGTCTCAGGGGGTTATGAAAAACTGTTTTTT. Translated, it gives CASRVSGGYEKLFF.

The CDR3 region has the DNA TGCAGCGTTGTTTTACGGGGGGGAACCGGGGAGCTGTTTTTT. Protein: CSVVLRGGTGELFF. The gene calls are TRBV29-1 and TRBJ2-2; TRBD2 aligns across 8 bases. With 4 bases clipped from V and 5 bases from J, the junction kept 6 bases outside the gene matches. CDR3 size: 14 residues. CDR1 and CDR2 (germline): SQVTM, ANQGSEA.

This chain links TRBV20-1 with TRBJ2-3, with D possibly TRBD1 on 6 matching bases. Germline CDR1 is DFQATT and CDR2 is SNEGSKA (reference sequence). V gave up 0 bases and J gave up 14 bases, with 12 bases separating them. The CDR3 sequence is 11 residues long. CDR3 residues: CSARDRGRGYF. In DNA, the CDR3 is TGCAGTGCTAGAGACAGGGGACGGGGGTATTTT.

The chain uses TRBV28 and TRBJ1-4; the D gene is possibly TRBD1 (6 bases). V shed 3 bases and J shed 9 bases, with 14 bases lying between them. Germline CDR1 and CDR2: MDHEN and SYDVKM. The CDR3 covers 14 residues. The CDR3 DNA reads TGTGCCAGCAGTTTCGCCTCGGGACACCAAAAACTGTTTTTT. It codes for CASSFASGHQKLFF.

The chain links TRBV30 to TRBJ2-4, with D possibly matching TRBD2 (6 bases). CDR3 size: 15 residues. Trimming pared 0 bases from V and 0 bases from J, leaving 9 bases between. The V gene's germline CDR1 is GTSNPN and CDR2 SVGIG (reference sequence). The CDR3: CAWSVEGLAKNIQYF. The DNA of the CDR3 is TGTGCCTGGAGTGTGGAGGGACTAGCCAAAAACATTCAGTACTTC.

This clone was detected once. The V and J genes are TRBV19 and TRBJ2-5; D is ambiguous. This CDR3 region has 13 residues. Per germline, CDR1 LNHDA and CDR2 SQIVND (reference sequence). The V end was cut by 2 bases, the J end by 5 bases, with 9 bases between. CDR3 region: CASSITRLETQYF. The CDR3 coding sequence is TGTGCCAGTAGTATAACTCGGTTGGAGACCCAGTACTTC.

The CDR3 is CATSPRGSSYNEQFF. CDR3 sequence (DNA): TGTGCCACCAGCCCAAGGGGCAGCTCCTACAATGAGCAGTTCTTC. The chain joins TRBV15 to TRBJ2-1; tentatively, D is TRBD1 (5 bases). The ends were cut back, 5 bases at V and 0 bases at J, with 11 bases in the middle. The CDR3 covers 15 residues. Germline V gives CDR1 LNHNV, CDR2 YYDKDF (reference sequence).

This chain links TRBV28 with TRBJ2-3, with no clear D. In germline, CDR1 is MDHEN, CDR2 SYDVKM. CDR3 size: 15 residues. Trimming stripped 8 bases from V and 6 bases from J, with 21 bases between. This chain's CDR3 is CASLSSVISRDTQYF. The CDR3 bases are TGTGCCAGCCTAAGCTCGGTTATTTCTCGGGATACGCAGTATTTT.

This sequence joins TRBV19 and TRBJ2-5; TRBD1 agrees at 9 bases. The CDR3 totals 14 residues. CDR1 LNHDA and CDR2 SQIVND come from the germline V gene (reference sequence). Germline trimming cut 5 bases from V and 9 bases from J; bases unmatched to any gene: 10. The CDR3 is CASSGRQGVLAQYF. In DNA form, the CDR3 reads TGTGCCAGTAGTGGCCGACAGGGGGTACTGGCCCAGTACTTC. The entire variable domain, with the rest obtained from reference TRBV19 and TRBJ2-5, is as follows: DGGITQSPKYLFRKEGQNVTLSCEQNLNHDAMYWYRQDPGQGLRLIYYSQIVNDFQKGDIAEGYSVSREKKESFPLTVTSAQKNPTAFYLCASSGRQGVLAQYFGPGTRLLVL.

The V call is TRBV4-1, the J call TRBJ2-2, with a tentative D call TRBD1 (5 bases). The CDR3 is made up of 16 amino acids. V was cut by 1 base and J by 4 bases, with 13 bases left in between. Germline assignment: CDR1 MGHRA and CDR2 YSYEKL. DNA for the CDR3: TGCGCCAGCAGCCAAGCCGGCAGGGCATCCACCGGGGAGCTGTTTTTT. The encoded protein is CASSQAGRASTGELFF.

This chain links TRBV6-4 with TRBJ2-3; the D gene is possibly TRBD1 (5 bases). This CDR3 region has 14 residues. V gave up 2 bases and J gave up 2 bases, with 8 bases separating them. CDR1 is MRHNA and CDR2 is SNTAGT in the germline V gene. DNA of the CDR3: TGTGCCAGCAGTGACGGGGCAAACACAGATACGCAGTATTTT. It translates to CASSDGANTDTQYF.

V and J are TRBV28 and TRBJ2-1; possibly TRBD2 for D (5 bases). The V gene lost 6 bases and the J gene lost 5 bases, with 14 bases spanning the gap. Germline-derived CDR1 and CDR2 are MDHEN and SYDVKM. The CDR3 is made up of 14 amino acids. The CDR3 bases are TGTGCCAGCAGCCCCCGGATGGGAGACAATGAGCAGTTCTTC. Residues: CASSPRMGDNEQFF.

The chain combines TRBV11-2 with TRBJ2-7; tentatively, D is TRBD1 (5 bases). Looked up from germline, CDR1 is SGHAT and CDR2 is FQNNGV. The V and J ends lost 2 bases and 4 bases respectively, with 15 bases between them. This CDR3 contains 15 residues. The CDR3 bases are TGTGCCAGCAGCTTAAGTGGGCAGGGTCGATACGAGCAGTACTTC. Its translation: CASSLSGQGRYEQYF.

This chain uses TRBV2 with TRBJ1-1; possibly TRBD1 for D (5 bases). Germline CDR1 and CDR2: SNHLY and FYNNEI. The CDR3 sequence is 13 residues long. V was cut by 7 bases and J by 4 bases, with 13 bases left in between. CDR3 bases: TGTGCCAGCAAGATCCAGGGTCCCACTGAAGCTTTCTTT. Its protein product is CASKIQGPTEAFF.

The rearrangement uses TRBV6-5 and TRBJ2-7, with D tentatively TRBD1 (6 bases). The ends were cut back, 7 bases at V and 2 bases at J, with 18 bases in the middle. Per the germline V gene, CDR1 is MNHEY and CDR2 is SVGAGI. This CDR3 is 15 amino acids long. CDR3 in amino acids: CASILPDQGPYEQYF. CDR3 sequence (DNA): TGTGCCAGCATACTACCCGATCAGGGGCCCTACGAGCAGTACTTC.